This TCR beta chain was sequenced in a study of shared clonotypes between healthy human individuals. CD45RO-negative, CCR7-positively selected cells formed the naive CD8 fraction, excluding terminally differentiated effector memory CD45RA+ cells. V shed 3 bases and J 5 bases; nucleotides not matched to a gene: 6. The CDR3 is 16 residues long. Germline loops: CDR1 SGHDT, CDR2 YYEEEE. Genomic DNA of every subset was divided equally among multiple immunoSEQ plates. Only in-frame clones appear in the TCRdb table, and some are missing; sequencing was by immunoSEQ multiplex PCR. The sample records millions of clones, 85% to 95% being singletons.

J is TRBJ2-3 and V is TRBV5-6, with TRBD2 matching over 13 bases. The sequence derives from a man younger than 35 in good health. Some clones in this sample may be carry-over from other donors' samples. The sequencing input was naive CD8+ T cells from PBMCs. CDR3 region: CASSWGTSGNQDTQYF. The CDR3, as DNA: TGTGCCAGCAGCTGGGGGACTAGCGGGAATCAAGATACGCAGTATTTT.